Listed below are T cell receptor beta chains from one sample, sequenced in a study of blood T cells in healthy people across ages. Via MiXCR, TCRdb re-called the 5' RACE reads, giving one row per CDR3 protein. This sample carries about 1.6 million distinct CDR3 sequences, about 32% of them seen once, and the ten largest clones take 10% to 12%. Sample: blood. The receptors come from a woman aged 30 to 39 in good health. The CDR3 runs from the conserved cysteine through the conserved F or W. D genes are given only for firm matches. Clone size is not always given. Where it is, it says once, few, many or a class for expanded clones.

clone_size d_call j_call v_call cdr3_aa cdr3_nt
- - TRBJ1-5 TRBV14 CASGGRGRNQPQHF TGTGCCAGCGGCGGACGGGGACGCAATCAGCCCCAGCATTTT
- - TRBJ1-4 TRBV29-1 CSVREGMGEKLFF TGCAGCGTTCGAGAGGGGATGGGTGAAAAACTGTTTTTT
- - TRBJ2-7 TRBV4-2 CASSQDQRSSYEQYF TGTGCCAGCAGCCAGGACCAAAGGAGCTCCTACGAGCAGTACTTC
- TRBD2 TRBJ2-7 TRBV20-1 CSARETSGNYYEQYF TGCAGTGCTAGAGAGACTAGCGGGAATTACTACGAGCAGTACTTC
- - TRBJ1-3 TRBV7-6 CAGSRCTIYF TGTGCCGGCAGCCGTTGCACCATATATTTT
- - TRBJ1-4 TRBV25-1 CASSEGVSNGPNEKLFF TGTGCCAGCAGTGAGGGCGTCTCAAATGGCCCCAATGAAAAACTGTTTTTT
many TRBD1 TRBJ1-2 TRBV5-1 CASSTGQVNTYGYTF TGCGCCAGCAGCACGGGACAGGTCAACACCTATGGCTACACCTTC
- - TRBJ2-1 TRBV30 CAWGAGYYNEQFF TGTGCCTGGGGGGCGGGGTACTACAATGAGCAGTTCTTC
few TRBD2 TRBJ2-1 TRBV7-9 CASSPPQGEGRNEQFF TGTGCCAGCAGCCCCCCTCAAGGGGAGGGCAGAAATGAGCAGTTCTTC
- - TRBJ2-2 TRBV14 CASSPRYTGELFF TGTGCCAGCAGCCCGCGGTACACCGGGGAGCTGTTTTTT
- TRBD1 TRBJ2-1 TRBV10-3 CAISEYKGQGVSYNEQFF TGTGCCATCAGTGAGTATAAGGGACAGGGGGTTTCCTACAATGAGCAGTTCTTC
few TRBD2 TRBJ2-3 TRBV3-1 CASSPRTSGGRTDTQYF TGTGCCAGCAGCCCACGGACTAGCGGGGGGCGCACAGATACGCAGTATTTT
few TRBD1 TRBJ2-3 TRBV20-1 CSPGDRESTDTQYF TGCAGTCCAGGGGACAGGGAGAGCACAGATACGCAGTATTTT
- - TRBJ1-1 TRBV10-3 CAIRGLTNTEAFF TGTGCCATCAGGGGACTGACGAACACTGAAGCTTTCTTT
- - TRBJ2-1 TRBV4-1 CASSHRRLGYNEQFF TGCGCCAGCAGCCACCGTCGACTAGGTTACAATGAGCAGTTCTTC
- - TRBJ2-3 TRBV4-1 CASSQASAQPTDTQYF TGCGCCAGCAGCCAAGCAAGTGCCCAACCCACAGATACGCAGTATTTT
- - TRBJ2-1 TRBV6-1 CASSEPVRTYNEQFF TGTGCCAGCAGTGAACCAGTAAGGACCTACAATGAGCAGTTCTTC
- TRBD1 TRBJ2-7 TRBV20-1 CSADQTGRYF TGCAGTGCTGATCAGACAGGGAGGTACTTC
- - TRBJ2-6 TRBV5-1 CANSPHGGEPVGVLTF TGCGCCAACAGCCCACACGGGGGAGAACCGGTGGGGGTCCTGACTTTC
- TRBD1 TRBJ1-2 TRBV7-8 CASRPDRVLGGYTF TGTGCCAGCAGGCCGGACAGGGTATTAGGGGGCTACACCTTC
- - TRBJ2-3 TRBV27 CASSLRPVVDTQYF TGTGCCAGCAGTCTTCGTCCTGTAGTAGATACGCAGTATTTT
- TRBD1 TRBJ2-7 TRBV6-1 CASRQGSAYEQYF TGTGCCAGCCGACAGGGCTCCGCCTACGAGCAGTACTTC
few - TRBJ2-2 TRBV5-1 CASSWKGTGELFF TGCGCCAGCAGCTGGAAGGGGACCGGGGAGCTGTTTTTT
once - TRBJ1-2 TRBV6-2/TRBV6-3 CASSYRRGEIHGYTF TGTGCCAGCAGTTACCGGAGGGGCGAGATACATGGCTACACCTTC
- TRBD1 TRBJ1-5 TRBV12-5 CASGLAGRQGAFLQPQHF TGTGCTAGTGGTTTGGCCGGGAGACAGGGGGCGTTCTTACAGCCCCAGCATTTT
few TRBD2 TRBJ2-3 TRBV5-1 CASSLVHSPGLTTDTQYF TGCGCCAGCAGCTTGGTTCACTCGCCGGGACTAACCACAGATACGCAGTATTTT
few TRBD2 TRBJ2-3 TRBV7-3 CASSVMLAGNGDTQYF TGTGCCAGCAGTGTAATGCTAGCGGGTAACGGAGATACGCAGTATTTT
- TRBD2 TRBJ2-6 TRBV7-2 CASSSTSGYSGANVLTF TGTGCCAGCAGCTCGACTAGCGGATACTCTGGGGCCAACGTCCTGACTTTC
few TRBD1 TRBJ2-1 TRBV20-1 CSARDRDRAKNEQFF TGCAGTGCTAGAGATAGAGACAGGGCTAAGAATGAGCAGTTCTTC
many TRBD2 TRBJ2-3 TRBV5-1 CASSTSGKGDTQYF TGCGCCAGCAGCACTAGCGGGAAGGGAGATACGCAGTATTTT
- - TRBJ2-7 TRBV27 CASSPVWSYEQYF TGTGCCAGCAGTCCCGTTTGGTCCTACGAGCAGTACTTC
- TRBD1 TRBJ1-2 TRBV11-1 CASSLSTQGANYGYTF TGTGCCAGCAGCTTAAGTACCCAGGGGGCGAACTATGGCTACACCTTC
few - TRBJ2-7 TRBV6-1 CASSVEGGDSYEQYF TGTGCCAGCAGTGTGGAGGGGGGAGACTCCTACGAGCAGTACTTC